The 30 T cell receptor beta chains in this list originate from one sample, sequenced in a study of a mutant IDH1 vaccine in newly diagnosed glioma. Repertoires were generated with immunoSEQ multiplex PCR, while TCRdb's copy carries only in-frame clones and drops some. The table has roughly 130,000 clones, around three quarters seen once. Stated time point: week 11, during vaccination. Mutant IDH1 20-mer peptide, at 300 ug, made up each vaccine dose, with topical imiquimod. Their cognate antigens are unknown. The sample here was PBMCs, taken from a glioma patient whose treatment included an IDH1 peptide vaccine. The receptor source for this set is a man in his forties or fifties with glioma.

The J gene is TRBJ2-3, the V gene TRBV7-2; 8 bases line up with TRBD2. V gave up 5 bases and J gave up 3 bases; unmatched junction bases: 10. CDR1 SGHTA and CDR2 FQGNSA come from the germline V gene. The CDR3 totals 16 residues. The CDR3: CASSPDGLAGTDTQYF. The CDR3 coding sequence is TGTGCCAGCAGCCCCGACGGACTAGCCGGGACAGATACGCAGTATTTT. Based on the CDR3 plus reference TRBV7-2 and TRBJ2-3, the full variable domain is GAGVSQSPSNKVTEKGKDVELRCDPISGHTALYWYRQSLGQGLEFLIYFQGNSAPDKSGLPSDRFSAERTGGSVSTLTIQRTQQEDSAVYLCASSPDGLAGTDTQYFGPGTRLTVL.

V is TRBV4-3 and J is TRBJ1-6, with TRBD1 matching 8 bases. The CDR3 has 16 residues. Germline assignment: CDR1 LGHNA and CDR2 YSLEER. V was clipped by 2 bases and J by 1 base; unmatched bases: 1. The CDR3 protein is CASSQQGASYNSPLHF. CDR3 DNA sequence: TGCGCCAGCAGCCAACAGGGGGCTTCCTATAATTCACCCCTCCACTTT.

As DNA, the CDR3 is TGTGCCAGCAGTAGAGGGACAGGTGATGTCTATGGCTACACCTTC. Translating it yields CASSRGTGDVYGYTF. The chain combines TRBV6-5 with TRBJ1-2; 8 nucleotides line up with TRBD1. Trimming removed 5 bases from V and 4 bases from J; junction bases left unmatched: 9. Germline V lookup: CDR1 MNHEY, CDR2 SVGAGI. The CDR3 loop spans 15 amino acids.

The V and J genes are TRBV6-1 and TRBJ2-3, with TRBD2 identical over 7 bases. The CDR3 sequence is 14 residues long. CDR1 and CDR2 (germline): MNHNS, SASEGT. The trim removed 1 base at V and 5 bases at J, leaving 3 bases unmatched. The DNA for the CDR3 is TGTGCCAGCAGTGAAGAGGGCGGGAGAGATACGCAGTATTTT. Its protein product is CASSEEGGRDTQYF.

The V gene is TRBV9, the J gene TRBJ1-1; D gene uncertain. Germline CDR1 SGDLS, CDR2 YYNGEE. CDR3 size: 15 residues. V lost 0 bases and J 0 bases, leaving 9 bases between the germline ends. CDR3 nucleotide sequence: TGTGCCAGCAGCGTAGCGGGAGTCATGAACACTGAAGCTTTCTTT. As protein: CASSVAGVMNTEAFF.

V gene TRBV30 combines with J gene TRBJ1-5, with D unclear. Trimming took 2 bases from V and 9 from J, leaving 11 bases between them. The CDR3 sequence is 12 residues long. Germline CDR1 is GTSNPN and CDR2 is SVGIG (reference sequence). CDR3 DNA: TGTGCCTGGAGTACAGCCAAAGGGCCCCAGCATTTT. Amino acid sequence: CAWSTAKGPQHF.

This chain's CDR3 is CAWSPKSGIRETQYF. The CDR3 DNA is TGTGCCTGGAGTCCAAAAAGCGGGATCAGGGAGACCCAGTACTTC. The chain combines TRBV30 with TRBJ2-5; 7 nucleotides match TRBD2. J gave up 5 bases and V 2 bases, and 11 bases lay outside the gene matches. The CDR3 is 15 amino acids. From germline, CDR1 is GTSNPN and CDR2 SVGIG (reference sequence).

V usage is TRBV29-1 and J usage is TRBJ2-4; TRBD1 is a possible D gene (5 bases). The CDR3 is 12 amino acids. V lost 2 bases and J 16 bases, leaving 18 bases between the germline ends. CDR1 and CDR2 from the germline V gene are SQVTM and ANQGSEA. In DNA form, the CDR3 reads TGCAGCGTTGAACTAGGGGCCGGCGTGGCCTACTTC. Encoded protein: CSVELGAGVAYF.

Remarks on this clone: One end of the junction does not line up with germline, which may come from a read error. The V and J genes are TRBV10-3 and TRBJ1-3, with 7 bases matching TRBD1. Germline V gene sequence: CDR1 ENHRY, CDR2 SYGVKD. The CDR3 runs 14 residues. CDR3 in amino acids: CASSAGTAVNTIYF. Written as DNA, the CDR3 is TGTGCCAGCAGTGCCGGGACAGCGGTAAACACCATATATTTT.

In its sample, this clone was seen a few times. The V gene is TRBV5-4, the J gene TRBJ2-3; 16 bases are shared with TRBD2. There are 17 residues in the CDR3. CDR1 is SGHNT and CDR2 is YYREEE in the germline V gene (reference sequence). Trimming removed 4 bases from V and 4 bases from J; junction bases left unmatched: 6. The CDR3 nucleotides are TGTGCCAGCAGCCTCGGGACTAGCGGGAGGGCGTCAGATACGCAGTATTTT. Encoded protein: CASSLGTSGRASDTQYF. Supplemented by reference TRBV5-4 and TRBJ2-3, the full variable domain reads ETGVTQSPTHLIKTRGQQVTLRCSSQSGHNTVSWYQQALGQGPQFIFQYYREEENGRGNFPPRFSGLQFPNYSSELNVNALELDDSALYLCASSLGTSGRASDTQYFGPGTRLTVL.

The chain links TRBV7-9 to TRBJ2-7; D gene unclear. V was cut by 1 base and J by 4 bases, with 8 bases left in between. CDR1 is SEHNR, CDR2 FQNEAQ, per germline (reference sequence). This CDR3 region has 13 residues. The CDR3 sequence: CASSLGAVYEQYF. The CDR3, as DNA: TGTGCCAGCAGCTTAGGGGCAGTATACGAGCAGTACTTC.

This clone is a singleton in its sample. This chain joins TRBV6-1 and TRBJ2-1; TRBD1 agrees at 9 bases. Germline-derived CDR1 and CDR2 are MNHNS and SASEGT. Losses at the gene ends were 1 base for V and 8 bases for J; bases not matched to a gene: 6. The CDR3 is made up of 15 amino acids. CDR3 sequence: CASSEVGQGIHEQFF. The CDR3 nucleotides are TGTGCCAGCAGTGAAGTAGGACAGGGGATTCATGAGCAGTTCTTC.

The CDR3 nucleotides read TGTGCCTGGAGTGTGGATACGCAGTATTTT. It translates to CAWSVDTQYF. This rearrangement joins TRBV30 to TRBJ2-3; D is undetermined. There are 10 residues in the CDR3. Germline V CDR1 and CDR2: GTSNPN, SVGIG (reference sequence). The V end was cut by 0 bases, the J end by 6 bases, with 1 base between.

V gene TRBV25-1 combines with J gene TRBJ1-1; D may be TRBD1 (5 bases). CDR1 is MGHDK, CDR2 SYGVNS, per germline. CDR3 length: 17 amino acids. V lost 7 bases and J lost 0, with 21 bases in between. The CDR3 nucleotides read TGTGCCAGCACTCCCGGGGGGGGTTTCGGCATGAACACTGAAGCTTTCTTT. This gives the protein CASTPGGGFGMNTEAFF.

The rearrangement links TRBV6-1 to TRBJ1-6; the D gene is possibly TRBD1 (6 bases). Germline values: CDR1 MNHNS, CDR2 SASEGT. The V end lost 8 bases, the J end lost 0 bases, and 11 bases lay between the germline ends. This CDR3 comprises 15 residues. CDR3 protein: CASGRGASYNSPLHF. In DNA, the CDR3 is TGTGCCAGCGGTAGGGGGGCCTCCTATAATTCACCCCTCCACTTT.

This clone was detected only a few times. The chain has TRBV28 and TRBJ1-1, with 8 bases matching TRBD1. Germline CDR1 is MDHEN and CDR2 is SYDVKM. The CDR3 runs to 12 residues. V dropped 10 bases and J dropped 4; count of bases not matched to a gene: 5. The CDR3, as DNA: TGTGCCATCACGACAGGGGTCACTGAAGCTTTCTTT. It translates to CAITTGVTEAFF.

This clone occurred once. V is TRBV5-4 and J is TRBJ2-1; 8 bases are shared with TRBD2. V was clipped by 3 bases and J by 5 bases; unmatched bases: 1. The CDR3 consists of 13 residues. Per the germline V gene, CDR1 is SGHNT and CDR2 is YYREEE (reference sequence). The chain's CDR3 is CASSSGGNNEQFF. Written as DNA, the CDR3 is TGTGCCAGCAGCTCGGGGGGGAACAATGAGCAGTTCTTC.

The gene calls are TRBV6-1 and TRBJ1-6, with no clear D. Germline V lookup: CDR1 MNHNS, CDR2 SASEGT. The CDR3 length is 11 residues. With 6 bases removed from V and 6 bases from J, the gap between germline ends came to 3 bases. The CDR3 DNA reads TGTGCCAGCAGCCTTAATTCACCCCTCCACTTT. It encodes CASSLNSPLHF.

A remark on this clone: The same CDR3 is also encoded by other DNA sequences in this sample. CDR3 DNA: TGTGCCAGCTCACCGGGGCTAGCGGGAGCCTACGAGCAGTACTTC. This encodes CASSPGLAGAYEQYF. The chain joins TRBV18 to TRBJ2-7, with 10 bases that match TRBD2. CDR3 size: 15 residues. CDR1 and CDR2 from the germline V gene are KGHSH and LQKENI. The trim removed 3 bases at V and 2 bases at J, leaving 4 bases unmatched.

This clone was counted a single time. This chain links TRBV7-3 with TRBJ2-1, with 7 bases aligning to TRBD1. In germline, CDR1 is SGHTA, CDR2 FQGTGA. With V trimmed by 0 bases and J by 7 bases, 9 bases remained unmatched. The CDR3 sequence is 16 residues long. The CDR3 sequence is CASSLTGGWQFNEQFF. The CDR3 DNA is TGTGCCAGCAGCTTAACAGGGGGCTGGCAGTTTAATGAGCAGTTCTTC. The complete variable domain, with remaining parts taken from reference TRBV7-3 and TRBJ2-1, reads GAGVSQTPSNKVTEKGKYVELRCDPISGHTALYWYRQSLGQGPEFLIYFQGTGAADDSGLPNDRFFAVRPEGSVSTLKIQRTERGDSAVYLCASSLTGGWQFNEQFFGPGTRLTVL.

The chain joins TRBV9 to TRBJ1-2, with D unclear. The CDR3 spans 14 residues. From germline, CDR1 is SGDLS and CDR2 YYNGEE. V was shortened by 0 bases and J by 3 bases, with 9 bases between the two germline ends. This chain's CDR3 is CASSVGQVDYGYTF. As DNA, the CDR3 is TGTGCCAGCAGCGTAGGTCAGGTAGACTATGGCTACACCTTC. The whole variable domain, remainder taken from reference TRBV9 and TRBJ1-2, is DSGVTQTPKHLITATGQRVTLRCSPRSGDLSVYWYQQSLDQGLQFLIQYYNGEERAKGNILERFSAQQFPDLHSELNLSSLELGDSALYFCASSVGQVDYGYTFGSGTRLTVV.

This clone was detected only a few times. The chain uses TRBV4-2 and TRBJ2-1; 9 positions match TRBD2. V trimming: 2 bases; J trimming: 6 bases; junction bases outside the gene matches: 8. The CDR3 consists of 16 residues. Germline-derived CDR1 and CDR2 are LGHNA and YNFKEQ. In DNA, the CDR3 is TGTGCCAGCAGCCAACGGGGGGCGGGAGGGGCCAATGAGCAGTTCTTC. Encoded protein: CASSQRGAGGANEQFF.

This rearrangement joins TRBV5-1 to TRBJ2-7, with 11 bases aligning to TRBD2. From germline, CDR1 is SGHRS and CDR2 YFSETQ. The length of the CDR3 is 14 residues. V gave up 1 base and J gave up 6 bases; unmatched junction bases: 3. CDR3 amino acids: CASSLTSGGSEQYF. CDR3 DNA sequence: TGCGCCAGCAGCTTGACTAGCGGGGGATCCGAGCAGTACTTC.

The chain links TRBV4-3 to TRBJ1-5, with D possibly TRBD1 on 6 matching bases. Germline CDR1 and CDR2: LGHNA and YSLEER. The CDR3 loop spans 15 amino acids. V dropped 4 bases and J dropped 4 bases, with 14 bases sitting between them. Here the CDR3 DNA reads TGCGCCAGCAGCCCGGGACACGTCCCTAATCAGCCCCAGCATTTT. Translating gives CASSPGHVPNQPQHF.

Note on this clone: The junction departs from germline at one end; a sequencing error may be responsible. The chain carries TRBV7-7 and TRBJ2-1; 9 nucleotides align to TRBD2. This CDR3 contains 13 residues. The germline gives CDR1 SSHAT, CDR2 FNYEAQ (reference sequence). CDR3 sequence: CASSLAGASEQFF. Written as DNA, the CDR3 is TGTGCTAGCAGCTTAGCGGGAGCAAGTGAGCAGTTCTTC.

J is TRBJ1-1 and V is TRBV27; 7 bases map to TRBD1. The J segment lost 5 bases and the V segment lost 3 bases, leaving 24 bases of the junction unmatched. The CDR3 is made up of 20 amino acids. Germline CDR1 and CDR2: MNHEY and SMNVEV (reference sequence). DNA for the CDR3: TGTGCCAGCAGTTTGACTCAACACAAACAGGGGCCCGGGAGACGGACTGAAGCTTTCTTT. It yields the protein CASSLTQHKQGPGRRTEAFF.

This clone was seen only a few times. The DNA for the CDR3 is TGCGCCAGCAGCCAGGGGATAACCTACGAGCAGTACTTC. It codes for CASSQGITYEQYF. The rearrangement uses TRBV5-1 and TRBJ2-7; tentatively, D is TRBD1 (6 bases). Germline V lookup: CDR1 SGHRS, CDR2 YFSETQ. The CDR3 totals 13 residues. Trimming took off 4 bases at V and 2 bases at J, with 10 bases between the two ends.

The genes are TRBV7-9 and TRBJ2-3; the D is unclear. The CDR3 is 14 residues long. Per the germline V gene, CDR1 is SEHNR and CDR2 is FQNEAQ (reference sequence). V was pared by 2 bases and J by 0 bases, with 6 bases between. The CDR3 region has the DNA TGTGCCAGCAGCTTATCTACAAGCACAGATACGCAGTATTTT. Translating gives CASSLSTSTDTQYF.

The J gene is TRBJ1-2, the V gene TRBV30; no clear D gene. Germline V lookup: CDR1 GTSNPN, CDR2 SVGIG (reference sequence). Between the trimmed V and J ends, which lost 0 bases and 0 bases, there was a span of 5 bases. This CDR3 is built from 13 residues. The CDR3 DNA is TGTGCCTGGAGTGTACGAGCTAACTATGGCTACACCTTC. Residues: CAWSVRANYGYTF.

The chain recombines TRBV6-1 with TRBJ1-1; D is unclear. V was shortened by 1 base and J by 5 bases, with 14 bases between the two germline ends. The V gene's germline CDR1 is MNHNS and CDR2 SASEGT. The CDR3 length is 15 residues. This CDR3 reads CASSEVARVETEAFF. CDR3 DNA sequence: TGTGCCAGCAGTGAAGTTGCCCGGGTGGAAACTGAAGCTTTCTTT.